These T cell receptor beta chains were read from a single sample in a study of radiotherapy plus CTLA-4 blockade in lung cancer. TCRdb's table, derived via immunoSEQ multiplex PCR, lists solely in-frame clones and lacks some. The sample carries tens of thousands of clones, around 69% recorded once. Sequences were derived from peripheral blood, sampled from a patient treated with radiotherapy plus ipilimumab. The receptors shown here come from a human donor with non-small cell lung cancer who had stable disease on radiotherapy plus ipilimumab. CDR3s include the opening cysteine and the closing phenylalanine or tryptophan. A D gene is named only where the DNA matches it firmly. Where a row states a size, it is once, few, many or the class of an expanded clone; other rows omit it.

clone size: .; V gene: TRBV30; D gene: TRBD1; J gene: TRBJ1-4; CDR3 DNA: TGTGCCTGGAGTGTAATTGGCCAGGGGGGAGAAAAACTGTTTTTT; CDR3 protein: CAWSVIGQGGEKLFF
clone size: .; V gene: TRBV29-1; D gene: TRBD1; J gene: TRBJ1-1; CDR3 DNA: TGCAGCGTTGTGGACAGGGTGCCTAACACTGAAGCTTTCTTT; CDR3 protein: CSVVDRVPNTEAFF
clone size: .; V gene: TRBV18; D gene: .; J gene: TRBJ1-1; CDR3 DNA: TGTGCCAGCTCACCATTAACTTCTAACACTGAAGCTTTCTTT; CDR3 protein: CASSPLTSNTEAFF
clone size: .; V gene: TRBV5-4; D gene: .; J gene: TRBJ1-4; CDR3 DNA: TGTGCCAGCAGCTTGGGAGGTCCATCTAATGAAAAACTGTTTTTT; CDR3 protein: CASSLGGPSNEKLFF
clone size: .; V gene: TRBV19; D gene: .; J gene: TRBJ1-2; CDR3 DNA: TGTGCCAGTAGATCCGGGTCCGGCTATGGCTACACCTTC; CDR3 protein: CASRSGSGYGYTF
clone size: .; V gene: TRBV5-6; D gene: .; J gene: TRBJ2-3; CDR3 DNA: TGTGCCAGCAGCTTGATCACGCTTTCTAGCACAGATACGCAGTATTTT; CDR3 protein: CASSLITLSSTDTQYF
clone size: .; V gene: TRBV10-1; D gene: .; J gene: TRBJ1-5; CDR3 DNA: TGCGCCAGCTCCTTAGGGCAGCCCCAGCATTTT; CDR3 protein: CASSLGQPQHF
clone size: .; V gene: TRBV7-2; D gene: .; J gene: TRBJ2-5; CDR3 DNA: TGTGCCAGCAGCTTAGGGGGGAGGGAGACCCAGTACTTC; CDR3 protein: CASSLGGRETQYF
clone size: .; V gene: TRBV29-1; D gene: TRBD1; J gene: TRBJ2-1; CDR3 DNA: TGCAGCGTTGATCCGCAGGGGGCGGGTAATGAGCAGTTCTTC; CDR3 protein: CSVDPQGAGNEQFF
clone size: .; V gene: TRBV28; D gene: .; J gene: TRBJ1-1; CDR3 DNA: TGTGCCAGCAGTTTAGAGGTCAGCACTGAAGCTTTCTTT; CDR3 protein: CASSLEVSTEAFF
clone size: .; V gene: TRBV7-8; D gene: .; J gene: TRBJ1-6; CDR3 DNA: TGTGCCAGCAGCTTCCGGATGGGGAGCTCCTATAATTCACCCCTCCACTTT; CDR3 protein: CASSFRMGSSYNSPLHF
clone size: once; V gene: TRBV7-2; D gene: .; J gene: TRBJ1-5; CDR3 DNA: TGTGCCAGCAGCTTAGCGCAGAAGGGGAGCAATCAGCCCCAGCATTTT; CDR3 protein: CASSLAQKGSNQPQHF
clone size: .; V gene: TRBV10-3; D gene: .; J gene: TRBJ1-1; CDR3 DNA: TGTGCCATCAGAGATGAACCGGACACTGAAGCTTTCTTT; CDR3 protein: CAIRDEPDTEAFF
clone size: .; V gene: TRBV30; D gene: .; J gene: TRBJ1-3; CDR3 DNA: TGTGCCTGGAGGGCTTGGAGCTCTGGAAACACCATATATTTT; CDR3 protein: CAWRAWSSGNTIYF
clone size: .; V gene: TRBV29-1; D gene: TRBD1; J gene: TRBJ2-1; CDR3 DNA: TGCAGCGCCGACCCGACAGGGGTCTACAATGAGCAGTTCTTC; CDR3 protein: CSADPTGVYNEQFF
clone size: .; V gene: TRBV6-5; D gene: TRBD1; J gene: TRBJ2-3; CDR3 DNA: TGTGCCAGCTCGAGTGCGGCAGGGGGCAAAGATACGCAGTATTTT; CDR3 protein: CASSSAAGGKDTQYF
clone size: .; V gene: TRBV19; D gene: TRBD1; J gene: TRBJ1-2; CDR3 DNA: TGTGCCAGTAGTGCGGATCGGGACAGGCGAACTAACTATGGCTACACCTTC; CDR3 protein: CASSADRDRRTNYGYTF
clone size: .; V gene: TRBV5-1; D gene: TRBD1; J gene: TRBJ2-7; CDR3 DNA: TGCGCCAGCAGCTTGGCCTGGGACAGTATCTCCTACGAGCAGTACTTC; CDR3 protein: CASSLAWDSISYEQYF
clone size: .; V gene: TRBV6-6; D gene: TRBD1; J gene: TRBJ1-1; CDR3 DNA: TGTGCCAGCAGTCCCCGACAGGGTGTCACTGAAGCTTTCTTT; CDR3 protein: CASSPRQGVTEAFF